The 27 T cell receptor beta chains below were found in one sample sequenced in a study of CD8+CD57+ T cells in acquired aplastic anemia. CDR3 and TCR beta VDJ profiling relied on genomic DNA as the template. MiXCR, run by TCRdb on the reads, gives a single entry per CDR3 protein. The sample lists 89,000 or so distinct CDR3 sequences; around 70% were seen once. Individuals selected for sequencing had exhibited CD8+CD57+ cell expansion on flow cytometry. Sequencing was carried out using sorted CD4+, CD8+, or CD8+CD57+ T cells (not recorded which) from PBMCs. All receptors derive from a human donor with aplastic anemia.

V gene TRBV2 combines with J gene TRBJ2-7; D uncertain. Between the trimmed V and J ends, which lost 4 bases and 0 bases, there was a span of 10 bases. CDR3 length equals 14 residues. The V gene's germline CDR1 is SNHLY and CDR2 FYNNEI. CDR3 coding DNA: TGTGCCAGCAGTGCGGACCTGAGCTCCTACGAGCAGTACTTC. It yields the protein CASSADLSSYEQYF.

This chain links TRBV15 with TRBJ2-1; 7 nucleotides match TRBD2. CDR1 is LNHNV, CDR2 YYDKDF, per germline (reference sequence). Trimming at V came to 3 bases and at J to 6 bases, leaving 5 bases not matched to a gene. The length of the CDR3 is 14 residues. CDR3 in amino acids: CATSRTSNGNEQFF. DNA of the CDR3: TGTGCCACCAGCAGGACTAGCAACGGCAATGAGCAGTTCTTC.

The chain couples TRBV15 to TRBJ2-3, with no clear D. This CDR3 comprises 15 residues. V was cut by 1 base and J by 2 bases, with 10 bases left in between. Germline V gene data show CDR1 as LNHNV and CDR2 as YYDKDF (reference sequence). In DNA, the CDR3 is TGTGCCACCAGCAGAGGATCCGAGACCACAGATACGCAGTATTTT. The encoded protein is CATSRGSETTDTQYF.

This clonotype was seen a handful of times. The V and J genes are TRBV24-1 and TRBJ1-2; D not certain. The CDR3 loop spans 14 amino acids. V lost 3 bases to trimming and J lost 4 bases, with 11 bases between them. CDR1 and CDR2 (germline): KGHDR, SFDVKD. CDR3 residues: CATSDPRASYGYTF. CDR3 nucleotides: TGTGCCACCAGTGATCCAAGGGCATCCTATGGCTACACCTTC.

The chain links TRBV11-2 to TRBJ1-3, with a weak D call TRBD1 (5 bases). Trimming removed 4 bases from V and 3 bases from J, with 16 bases in between. The CDR3 is made up of 16 amino acids. Per the germline V gene, CDR1 is SGHAT and CDR2 is FQNNGV. CDR3 DNA: TGTGCCAGCAGCTGGGGGATGCCAGGAGGTGGAAACACCATATATTTT. It encodes CASSWGMPGGGNTIYF.

This clonotype was detected ten times or more. The genes are TRBV27 and TRBJ1-1, with 7 nucleotides matching TRBD1. CDR3 length: 13 residues. CDR1 MNHEY and CDR2 SMNVEV come from the germline V gene (reference sequence). J was trimmed by 8 bases and V by 4 bases; bases with no gene match: 7. CDR3 in amino acids: CASSSTGDREAFF. As DNA, the CDR3 is TGTGCCAGCAGTTCAACAGGGGATAGAGAAGCTTTCTTT.

The chain carries TRBV20-1 and TRBJ2-7, with 8 bases lining up with TRBD1. The V segment lost 6 bases and the J segment 3 bases; nucleotides outside the gene matches: 7. The CDR3 spans 13 residues. Per germline, CDR1 DFQATT and CDR2 SNEGSKA (reference sequence). The CDR3 coding sequence is TGCAGTGCCATTCGGACAGGGTACTACGAGCAGTACTTC. Translated, it gives CSAIRTGYYEQYF.

The chain is built from TRBV29-1 and TRBJ2-7; 9 nucleotides match TRBD1. The CDR3 is 15 residues long. Germline-derived CDR1 and CDR2 are SQVTM and ANQGSEA. The V gene end was trimmed by 7 bases and the J gene end by 2 bases; junction bases not matched to a gene: 12. In DNA form, the CDR3 reads TGCAGCGCTATTCCCGGGACAGGGATTACCTACGAGCAGTACTTC. The encoded protein is CSAIPGTGITYEQYF.

The rearrangement joins TRBV20-1 to TRBJ1-2; perhaps TRBD1 as D (6 bases). The germline gives CDR1 DFQATT, CDR2 SNEGSKA (reference sequence). The length of the CDR3 is 16 residues. Trimming shortened V by 1 base and J by 4 bases, and 19 bases separated the two germline ends. This CDR3 reads CSARASSGVPLYGYTF. For the CDR3, the DNA is TGCAGTGCTAGAGCAAGCTCAGGGGTTCCCCTCTATGGCTACACCTTC.

The chain couples TRBV20-1 to TRBJ2-7, with 7 bases fitting TRBD1. The CDR3 consists of 13 residues. V trimming: 4 bases; J trimming: 4 bases; junction bases outside the gene matches: 7. CDR1 DFQATT and CDR2 SNEGSKA come from the germline V gene (reference sequence). The CDR3 bases are TGCAGTGCTACGACAGGGAGCAGGTACGAGCAGTACTTC. Translation: CSATTGSRYEQYF.

This clonotype was counted only a few times. V is TRBV10-3 and J is TRBJ2-3; D is perhaps TRBD2 (6 bases). With 4 bases removed from V and 4 bases from J, the gap between germline ends came to 15 bases. Germline CDR1 ENHRY, CDR2 SYGVKD. The CDR3 is 15 residues long. The DNA for the CDR3 is TGTGCCATCAGTGCCCTCGGAGGGCCCCCAGATACGCAGTATTTT. Its protein product is CAISALGGPPDTQYF.

This chain joins TRBV20-1 and TRBJ1-1, with TRBD1 matching over 7 bases. The trim removed 3 bases at V and 5 bases at J, leaving 9 bases unmatched. The germline gives CDR1 DFQATT, CDR2 SNEGSKA (reference sequence). The CDR3 has 14 amino acids. CDR3 in amino acids: CSARGRDRGTEAFF. DNA for the CDR3: TGCAGTGCTAGGGGCCGGGACAGAGGGACTGAAGCTTTCTTT.

The V and J genes are TRBV24-1 and TRBJ2-7; D remains unclear. The J call may be faulty, since TRBJ2-1 better matches the DNA end. The CDR3 runs to 12 residues. Germline V gives CDR1 KGHDR, CDR2 SFDVKD. CDR3 region: CATSETSYEQFF. CDR3 in DNA: TGTGCCACCAGTGAGACGAGCTATGAGCAGTTCTTC.

A few counts support this clonotype. The chain links TRBV2 to TRBJ1-3; perhaps TRBD1 as D (5 bases). V gave up 3 bases and J gave up 8 bases, with 8 bases separating them. CDR3 length equals 12 residues. The germline V gene has CDR1 SNHLY and CDR2 FYNNEI. The CDR3 bases are TGTGCCAGCAGTGACGGGGGGTACACCATATATTTT. Amino acids: CASSDGGYTIYF.

This clonotype was detected many times. The rearrangement joins TRBV29-1 to TRBJ2-5; D is ambiguous. Germline V gives CDR1 SQVTM, CDR2 ANQGSEA. This CDR3 spans 13 amino acids. Trimming cost V 1 base and J 4 bases, with 10 bases left between them. The CDR3 DNA reads as TGCAGCGTTGAAGGGCTCAGTCGAGAGACCCAGTACTTC. This sequence encodes CSVEGLSRETQYF.

V and J are TRBV6-1 and TRBJ1-4; 8 bases map to TRBD1. CDR3 length: 14 residues. V dropped 7 bases and J dropped 8; count of bases not matched to a gene: 9. Germline CDR1 is MNHNS and CDR2 is SASEGT. The CDR3 region is CASKLDRVAEKLFF. The CDR3 bases are TGTGCCAGCAAATTGGACAGGGTGGCGGAAAAACTGTTTTTT.

The rearrangement uses TRBV2 and TRBJ2-7; 9 nucleotides align to TRBD2. This CDR3 is built from 14 residues. V was pared by 6 bases and J by 3 bases, with 6 bases of the junction left unmatched. In germline, CDR1 is SNHLY, CDR2 FYNNEI. The CDR3 coding sequence is TGTGCCAGCAGAATAGCGGGAGTGGTCTACGAGCAGTACTTC. Protein product: CASRIAGVVYEQYF.

The CDR3 region has the DNA TGTGCCAGCAGCTTAATACTACCCGGGGAGCTGTTTTTT. Translated: CASSLILPGELFF. The chain links TRBV7-9 to TRBJ2-2; D is unresolved. The CDR3 extends over 13 amino acids. Looked up from germline, CDR1 is SEHNR and CDR2 is FQNEAQ (reference sequence). Trimming pared 2 bases from V and 6 bases from J, leaving 7 bases between.

This clonotype has a single count. The chain joins TRBV7-9 to TRBJ1-6, with 11 positions matching TRBD1. Trimming cost V 4 bases and J 11 bases; bases outside gene matches: 7. This CDR3 has 15 residues. Germline values: CDR1 SEHNR, CDR2 FQNEAQ (reference sequence). The CDR3 coding sequence is TGTGCCAGCAGCTATACCGGGACAGGGGGGCCACCCCTCCACTTT. The encoded protein is CASSYTGTGGPPLHF.

The rearrangement uses TRBV5-1 and TRBJ1-1; 10 bases align to TRBD1. Germline V gene lookup returns CDR1 SGHRS and CDR2 YFSETQ. The CDR3 totals 16 residues. The V segment lost 4 bases and the J segment 1 base; nucleotides outside the gene matches: 7. This CDR3 reads CASSPPRTGGNTEAFF. CDR3 in DNA: TGCGCCAGCAGCCCGCCCCGGACAGGGGGGAACACTGAAGCTTTCTTT.

This clonotype was detected only a few times. The chain combines TRBV2 with TRBJ1-5; D is unclear. This CDR3 has 15 amino acids. Germline V gene data show CDR1 as SNHLY and CDR2 as FYNNEI. V was pared by 7 bases and J by 1 base, with 14 bases between. DNA for the CDR3: TGTGCCAGCAAATTAGACCCACCCAGCAATCAGCCCCAGCATTTT. Its translation: CASKLDPPSNQPQHF.

This clonotype appeared once. V gene TRBV2 combines with J gene TRBJ1-5; D not certain. The CDR3 is made up of 11 amino acids. Germline V CDR1 and CDR2: SNHLY, FYNNEI. V dropped 5 bases and J dropped 9 bases, with 8 bases sitting between them. The CDR3 here is CASSREGPQHF. In nucleotides, the CDR3 is TGTGCCAGCAGTCGGGAAGGGCCCCAGCATTTT.

V usage is TRBV20-1 and J usage is TRBJ2-1, with D possibly being TRBD1 (6 bases). The germline V gene encodes CDR1 DFQATT and CDR2 SNEGSKA (reference sequence). The CDR3 totals 14 residues. Trimming stripped 3 bases from V and 3 bases from J, with 12 bases between. The CDR3 here is CSASGDKDYNEQFF. CDR3 DNA sequence: TGCAGTGCTAGTGGGGACAAAGACTACAATGAGCAGTTCTTC.

This clonotype was counted a few times. The V and J genes are TRBV20-1 and TRBJ2-7; D unclear. Trimming shortened V by 5 bases and J by 6 bases, and 17 bases separated the two germline ends. The CDR3 length is 13 residues. Germline V CDR1 and CDR2: DFQATT, SNEGSKA (reference sequence). Here the CDR3 reads CSAPRSTTGEQYF. CDR3 in DNA: TGCAGTGCTCCACGGTCCACGACGGGCGAGCAGTACTTC.

This clonotype turned up a few times. This chain uses TRBV10-3 with TRBJ1-2, with D perhaps TRBD1 (5 bases). Trimming stripped 9 bases from V and 0 bases from J, with 11 bases between. Germline lookup yields CDR1 ENHRY and CDR2 SYGVKD. The CDR3 is 13 residues long. CDR3 protein: CAMGGTANYGYTF. The DNA for the CDR3 is TGTGCCATGGGGGGTACGGCTAACTATGGCTACACCTTC.

The V and J genes are TRBV11-3 and TRBJ2-1, with D tentatively TRBD1 (5 bases). CDR1 SGHNT and CDR2 YENEEA come from the germline V gene. The length of the CDR3 is 14 residues. V lost 5 bases, J lost 8 bases, and 16 bases lay in between. CDR3 in amino acids: CASSPQVGWDEQFF. CDR3 bases: TGTGCCAGCAGCCCACAGGTAGGGTGGGATGAGCAGTTCTTC.

The gene calls are TRBV2 and TRBJ2-1; TRBD1 agrees at 11 bases. Germline values: CDR1 SNHLY, CDR2 FYNNEI. The CDR3 spans 15 residues. The V and J ends lost 6 bases and 4 bases, in that order; junction bases with no gene match: 5. CDR3 region: CASSADRGPYNEQFF. In DNA form, the CDR3 reads TGTGCCAGCAGCGCGGACAGGGGGCCTTACAATGAGCAGTTCTTC.